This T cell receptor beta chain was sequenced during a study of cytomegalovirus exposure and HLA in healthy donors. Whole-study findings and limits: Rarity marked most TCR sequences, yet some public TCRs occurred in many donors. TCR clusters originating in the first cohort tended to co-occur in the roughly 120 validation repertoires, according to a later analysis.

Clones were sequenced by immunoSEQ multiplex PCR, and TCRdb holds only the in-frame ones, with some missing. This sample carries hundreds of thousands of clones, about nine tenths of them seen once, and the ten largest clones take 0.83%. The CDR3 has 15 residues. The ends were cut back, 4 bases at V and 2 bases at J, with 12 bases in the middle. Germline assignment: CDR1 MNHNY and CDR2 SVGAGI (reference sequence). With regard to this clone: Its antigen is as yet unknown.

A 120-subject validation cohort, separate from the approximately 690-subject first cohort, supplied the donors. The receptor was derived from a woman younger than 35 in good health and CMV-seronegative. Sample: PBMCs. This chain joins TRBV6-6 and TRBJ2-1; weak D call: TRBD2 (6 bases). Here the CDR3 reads CASSFVPGAYNEQFF. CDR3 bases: TGTGCCAGCAGTTTCGTACCGGGAGCCTACAATGAGCAGTTCTTC.